The rows below give T cell receptor beta chains drawn from one sample of a study of CD8 T cells in ankylosing spondylitis. TCRdb re-called the 5' RACE reads with MiXCR, one entry per CDR3 protein. The table lists 670,000 or so distinct CDR3 sequences, under 20% of them singletons. The sequenced material came from blood, either unsorted or a sorted T cell fraction (not recorded which). The receptor source for this set is a male donor with ankylosing spondylitis. The CDR3 runs from the conserved cysteine through the conserved F or W. Each record gives: clone size, D gene, V gene, J gene, CDR3 protein, CDR3 DNA. The D gene is left open where the match is weak. Size tells how often a clone was seen (once, few, many) or the class of an expanded clone, and some rows leave it out.

clone size: many; D gene: TRBD2; V gene: TRBV12-3/TRBV12-4; J gene: TRBJ2-1; CDR3 protein: CATSTSGGAHGEQFF; CDR3 DNA: TGTGCCACTTCGACTAGCGGGGGGGCCCACGGCGAGCAGTTCTTC
clone size: few; D gene: TRBD1; V gene: TRBV5-1; J gene: TRBJ1-2; CDR3 protein: CASSLVATGASGYTF; CDR3 DNA: TGCGCCAGCAGCTTGGTGGCAACAGGGGCCTCTGGCTACACCTTC
clone size: many; D gene: -; V gene: TRBV12-3/TRBV12-4; J gene: TRBJ1-2; CDR3 protein: CASSRDFDYGYTF; CDR3 DNA: TGTGCCAGCAGCCGCGATTTCGACTATGGCTACACCTTC
clone size: few; D gene: TRBD1; V gene: TRBV6-5; J gene: TRBJ2-3; CDR3 protein: CASISTGGRHTDTQYF; CDR3 DNA: TGTGCCAGCATTAGCACAGGGGGCCGCCACACAGATACGCAGTATTTT
clone size: -; D gene: -; V gene: TRBV5-1; J gene: TRBJ1-5; CDR3 protein: CASSLQGSSNQPQHF; CDR3 DNA: TGCGCCAGCAGCTTACAGGGTTCGAGCAATCAGCCCCAGCATTTT
clone size: few; D gene: -; V gene: TRBV5-1; J gene: TRBJ2-5; CDR3 protein: CASSLEGGLGETQYF; CDR3 DNA: TGCGCCAGCAGCTTGGAAGGAGGGCTGGGAGAGACCCAGTACTTC
clone size: few; D gene: TRBD2; V gene: TRBV5-1; J gene: TRBJ2-1; CDR3 protein: CASSLDPTSGYEQFF; CDR3 DNA: TGCGCCAGCAGCTTGGATCCGACTAGCGGGTATGAGCAGTTCTTC
clone size: -; D gene: -; V gene: TRBV7-2; J gene: TRBJ2-2; CDR3 protein: CASRSGSTLNTGELFF; CDR3 DNA: TGTGCCAGCCGTAGCGGTTCAACTCTCAACACCGGGGAGCTGTTTTTT
clone size: -; D gene: -; V gene: TRBV9; J gene: TRBJ2-6; CDR3 protein: CASSPEGVSGANVLTF; CDR3 DNA: TGTGCCAGCAGCCCGGAAGGGGTGTCTGGGGCCAACGTCCTGACTTTC
clone size: many; D gene: TRBD1; V gene: TRBV12-3/TRBV12-4; J gene: TRBJ2-7; CDR3 protein: CASSPPTGVKQYF; CDR3 DNA: TGTGCCAGCAGTCCCCCGACAGGGGTTAAGCAGTACTTC